The rows below give T cell receptor beta chains drawn from one sample of a study of T cell repertoires in aging, cancer and after chemotherapy. TCRdb reprocessed the multiplex PCR reads with MiXCR, giving one entry per CDR3 protein. The top ten clones hold about 15% of a sample with 7,500 or so distinct CDR3 sequences, 40% of them seen once. Sequencing used blood. The receptors come from a human donor in good health. The conserved cysteine and the conserved F or W are not part of the CDR3 here. For some rows the clone size is stated as once, few or many, or as a class when expanded; others skip it.

few TRBJ1-1 TRBV20-1 SAKRQATMNTEAF
few TRBJ1-2 TRBV7-9 ASSLDGTPNYGYT
few TRBJ1-2 TRBV27 ASKLRGEGGYT
few TRBJ1-2 TRBV6-5 ASSSGQGDGYT
few TRBJ2-7 TRBV5-6 ASSPTGQGLAGGSSYEQY
- TRBJ1-2 TRBV12-3/TRBV12-4 ASSFGQGGHQYGYT
- TRBJ2-3 TRBV6-2/TRBV6-3 ASSFGGYADTQY
- TRBJ1-5 TRBV6-4 ASSSDRAGNQPQH
- TRBJ2-3 TRBV11-3 ASSLGWPGTDTQY
- TRBJ2-2 TRBV13 ASSLVPSGNTGELF
- TRBJ1-1 TRBV5-6 ASSQDRQGKAF
- TRBJ1-5 TRBV19 ASSIEGGFSNQPQH
- TRBJ2-3 TRBV19 ASSITSADTQY
- TRBJ1-2 TRBV7-9 ASSLEETYGYT
few TRBJ1-5 TRBV12-3/TRBV12-4 ASRRSGDQPQH
- TRBJ2-7 TRBV5-4 ASSLGRGSSYEQY
- TRBJ2-5 TRBV6-1 ASSLGTGVSETQY
- TRBJ2-7 TRBV20-1 SARDLTSVNSYEQY
few TRBJ1-2 TRBV24-1 ATRRGGAGYT
few TRBJ2-3 TRBV6-4 ASSPTSGGTDTQY
- TRBJ2-7 TRBV27 ATRSPGPNEQY
- TRBJ1-1 TRBV6-5 ASSATTLNTEAF
- TRBJ1-1 TRBV7-5 ISVPESPGSMNTEAF
- TRBJ2-3 TRBV11-2 ASSQVVGGGTDTQY
few TRBJ2-2 TRBV11-3 ASSPTVGWGNTGELF
- TRBJ2-6 TRBV6-2/TRBV6-3 ASTLGGGSSGANVLT
- TRBJ1-5 TRBV19 ASSIVVQGPKPQH
- TRBJ2-7 TRBV6-5 ASSYSNNPVSYEQY
few TRBJ2-3 TRBV12-3/TRBV12-4 ASTPGGGTDTQY
few TRBJ2-1 TRBV4-2 ASSQASRTEQF
few TRBJ2-3 TRBV7-9 ASRDRGTDTQY
- TRBJ2-3 TRBV7-2 ASSPRGPSGGLSPKGADTQY
few TRBJ2-1 TRBV6-5 ASSLGGAYNEQF
- TRBJ2-3 TRBV3-1 ASSLVVGADTQY
- TRBJ2-5 TRBV30 AWSQGNEETQY
- TRBJ1-2 TRBV20-1 SAPRAGTGVYGYT
- TRBJ1-5 TRBV10-3 AISGAFNSNQPQH
- TRBJ1-1 TRBV12-3/TRBV12-4 ASNLQSRTEAF
- TRBJ2-1 TRBV4-3 ASSQAWFPPKYNEQF
- TRBJ1-2 TRBV25-1 ASSVHYWGVDGYT
- TRBJ1-5 TRBV19 ASSYDGTGNQPQH
- TRBJ2-5 TRBV7-9 ASSTSPRETQY
- TRBJ2-7 TRBV6-5 ASSSGQGDEQY
large TRBJ1-2 TRBV11-2 ASSPRGRIYGYT
few TRBJ1-2 TRBV20-1 SAPLGTTNYGYT
- TRBJ2-7 TRBV18 ASTRDRTYGQY
- TRBJ2-7 TRBV6-5 ASSHSYEQY
few TRBJ2-1 TRBV12-3/TRBV12-4 ASSLGGRHNEQF
- TRBJ2-7 TRBV6-5 ASSYSPGTGGWNEQY
- TRBJ2-7 TRBV12-3/TRBV12-4 ASSYRDRGYEQY